This is a list of T cell receptor beta chains from one sample in a study of response to subunit inactivated influenza vaccine. In TCRdb, the RT-PCR reads were re-called with MiXCR into one record per CDR3 protein. The table records fewer than 700,000 distinct CDR3 sequences, 10% to 15% of them present only once. The sequenced sample was PBMCs from blood, obtained 40 to 50 days after vaccination. These TCRs come from a man aged 45-65 years who received an inactivated influenza vaccine. CDR3s include the opening cysteine and the closing phenylalanine or tryptophan. D genes are given only for firm matches. A clone size is listed for some rows: how often the clone was seen (once, few, many), or a class if it is expanded.

V gene	clone size	J gene	D gene	CDR3 DNA	CDR3 protein
TRBV28	-	TRBJ2-2	-	TGTGCCTCTCAACTGGGATTCGGGGAGCTGTTTTTT	CASQLGFGELFF
TRBV5-5	once	TRBJ2-1	TRBD2	TGTGCCAGCAGCTTCGGGACTAGCAAATATGAGCAGTTCTTC	CASSFGTSKYEQFF
TRBV24-1	few	TRBJ2-6	-	TGTGCCATCCAAAGGGCTGGCGGGGCCAACGTCCTGACTTTC	CAIQRAGGANVLTF
TRBV2	-	TRBJ2-1	-	TGTGCCAGCAGGCTCTCCGAGGGGAATGAGCAGTTCTTC	CASRLSEGNEQFF
TRBV12-3/TRBV12-4	few	TRBJ2-4	TRBD1	TGTGCCAGCAGGGACAGGGGTGTGGACATTCAGTACTTC	CASRDRGVDIQYF
TRBV24-1	-	TRBJ2-1	TRBD1	TGTGCCACCAGTGAAACGGGACAGGGAGGTAATGAGCAGTTCTTC	CATSETGQGGNEQFF
TRBV6-1	few	TRBJ1-4	TRBD1	TGTGCCAGCACCAAGCGCGGTCGGGGACAGATTAATGAAAAACTGTTTTTT	CASTKRGRGQINEKLFF
TRBV4-1	-	TRBJ2-7	-	TGCGCCAGCAGCCAAGTTGTGGGGGGCCCCGAGCAGTACTTC	CASSQVVGGPEQYF
TRBV11-2	many	TRBJ2-7	-	TGTGCCAGCAGCTTAGACCGGTACGAGCAGTACTTC	CASSLDRYEQYF
TRBV27	few	TRBJ1-4	TRBD1	TGTGCCAGCAGTTCCATACAGGGGTCGAGTGAAAAACTGTTTTTT	CASSSIQGSSEKLFF
TRBV12-3/TRBV12-4	-	TRBJ2-5	-	TGTGCCAGCAGTTTGACTCTTAGGGAAGAGACCCAGTACTTC	CASSLTLREETQYF
TRBV20-1	-	TRBJ2-1	TRBD2	TGCAGTGCTAGAAGTAATCGGCTAGCGGGATACAATGAGCAGTTCTTC	CSARSNRLAGYNEQFF
TRBV7-6	-	TRBJ2-3	-	TGTGCCAGCAGCTTAGCTTCCAGGGGGGTATTGGGCACAGATACGCAGTATTTT	CASSLASRGVLGTDTQYF
TRBV12-3/TRBV12-4	-	TRBJ1-2	-	TGTGCCAGCAGTCCAGGCGTAGCCTATGGCTACACCTTC	CASSPGVAYGYTF
TRBV27	-	TRBJ2-7	TRBD1	TGTGCCAGCAGTCCGACAGGGGTGGAGGCCTACGAGCAGTACTTC	CASSPTGVEAYEQYF
TRBV5-8	-	TRBJ1-1	-	TGTGCCACCACAGGGTGGGTGAACACTGAAGCTTTCTTT	CATTGWVNTEAFF
TRBV5-1	once	TRBJ2-2	TRBD2	TGCGCCAGCAGCGAAGGACTAGCGGGAGGGCCCGGGGAGCTGTTTTTT	CASSEGLAGGPGELFF
TRBV7-2	many	TRBJ2-1	TRBD2	TGTGCCAGCAGCTTAGCTTACCTAGCGGGGGCCGCTTTCTTC	CASSLAYLAGAAFF
TRBV12-3/TRBV12-4	few	TRBJ1-2	-	TGTGCCATCAGATCGGGGGGCAGCTATGGCTACACCTTC	CAIRSGGSYGYTF
TRBV20-1	-	TRBJ2-1	TRBD2	TGCAGTGCCCCCACCTCTAGCGGGCAATCCTACAATGAGCAGTTCTTC	CSAPTSSGQSYNEQFF